Following are 10 T cell receptor beta chains from one sample sequenced in a study of blood T cell repertoires in COVID-19. Data came from immunoSEQ multiplex PCR; TCRdb stores just in-frame clones and leaves some out. The table records around 200,000 clones, roughly 80% of them present only once. Sequenced sample: peripheral blood. Receptors were obtained from a woman between 35 and 50 years old with acute or convalescent COVID-19.

The chain employs TRBV18 and TRBJ1-2; 7 bases map to TRBD1. Germline-derived CDR1 and CDR2 are KGHSH and LQKENI. V lost 8 bases and J lost 4; bases outside the gene matches: 7. The CDR3 is 13 residues long. The CDR3 loop is CASNLGGAYGYTF. CDR3 nucleotide sequence: TGTGCCAGCAACTTAGGGGGCGCCTATGGCTACACCTTC. The variable domain in full, with the rest retrieved from reference TRBV18 and TRBJ1-2, is NAGVMQNPRHLVRRRGQEARLRCSPMKGHSHVYWYRQLPEEGLKFMVYLQKENIIDESGMPKERFSAEFPKEGPSILRIQQVVRGDSAAYFCASNLGGAYGYTFGSGTRLTVV.

V gene TRBV28 combines with J gene TRBJ2-3, with D perhaps TRBD1 (6 bases). Germline values: CDR1 MDHEN, CDR2 SYDVKM. Trimming left V 5 bases short and J 1 base short, with 10 bases between. This CDR3 is built from 14 residues. The CDR3 nucleotides read TGTGCCAGCAGTACTCGACAGGGCACAGATACGCAGTATTTT. This gives the protein CASSTRQGTDTQYF.

V gene TRBV19 combines with J gene TRBJ1-2; TRBD1 aligns across 9 bases. The V segment lost 9 bases and the J segment 4 bases; nucleotides outside the gene matches: 12. The CDR3 is 15 residues long. CDR1 and CDR2 (germline): LNHDA, SQIVND (reference sequence). The CDR3 reads CASQLRGQGTYGYTF. CDR3 bases: TGTGCCAGCCAGCTGCGGGGACAGGGCACCTATGGCTACACCTTC.

The rearrangement joins TRBV27 to TRBJ1-5, with unresolved D. Germline CDR1 MNHEY, CDR2 SMNVEV (reference sequence). The CDR3 contains 13 residues. V shed 3 bases and J shed 6 bases, with 9 bases lying between them. CDR3 sequence: CASSFLGAQPQHF. CDR3 coding DNA: TGTGCCAGCAGTTTTTTGGGCGCTCAGCCCCAGCATTTT.

This chain connects TRBV5-1 to TRBJ2-1; D might be TRBD1 (6 bases). The CDR3 has 14 residues. Germline CDR1 is SGHRS and CDR2 is YFSETQ. Deletions cut 7 bases from V and 0 bases from J, with 11 bases between. CDR3 region: CASARGSSYNEQFF. CDR3 in DNA: TGCGCCAGCGCTAGGGGGAGCTCCTACAATGAGCAGTTCTTC.

The chain is built from TRBV14 and TRBJ2-3, with 7 bases that match TRBD2. This CDR3 is built from 14 residues. Germline V lookup: CDR1 SGHDN, CDR2 FVKESK. The trim removed 4 bases at V and 5 bases at J, leaving 6 bases unmatched. The CDR3 protein is CASSRAGVGDTQYF. The CDR3 coding sequence is TGTGCCAGCAGCCGGGCGGGAGTGGGAGATACGCAGTATTTT.

V is TRBV3-1 (or the pseudogene TRBV3-2) and J is TRBJ1-6; 9 nucleotides agree with TRBD1. V was clipped by 2 bases and J by 9 bases; unmatched bases: 8. The CDR3 spans 16 residues. CDR1 and CDR2 from the germline V gene are LGHDT and YNNKEL (reference sequence). CDR3 coding DNA: TGTGCCAGCAGCCAAAGCCCGGGACAGGGTGGTTCACCCCTCCACTTT. Translation gives CASSQSPGQGGSPLHF.

This chain uses TRBV4-1 with TRBJ1-2; the D gene is possibly TRBD1 (5 bases). Germline V gene data show CDR1 as MGHRA and CDR2 as YSYEKL. This CDR3 has 13 residues. Trimming shortened V by 1 base and J by 4 bases, and 7 bases separated the two germline ends. CDR3: CASSQGQFYGYTF. The CDR3 DNA reads TGCGCCAGCAGCCAAGGACAGTTCTATGGCTACACCTTC.

The chain uses TRBV27 and TRBJ2-7; 7 positions match TRBD1. The CDR3 is 14 amino acids. The germline V gene encodes CDR1 MNHEY and CDR2 SMNVEV (reference sequence). The V gene end was trimmed by 6 bases and the J gene end by 7 bases; junction bases not matched to a gene: 12. CDR3 protein: CASRPLTGIGEQYF. The CDR3 DNA follows: TGTGCCAGCAGACCCCTGACAGGGATCGGAGAGCAGTACTTC.

The chain links TRBV7-6 to TRBJ2-7, with 7 bases fitting TRBD1. The CDR3 runs to 16 residues. The V and J ends lost 5 bases and 3 bases, in that order; junction bases with no gene match: 13. Germline V gene sequence: CDR1 SGHVS, CDR2 FNYEAQ. CDR3 sequence reads: CASSLGTARNRYEQYF. The CDR3 nucleotides are TGTGCCAGCAGCCTCGGGACAGCCCGGAATCGCTACGAGCAGTACTTC. The full variable domain, with the rest looked up from reference TRBV7-6 and TRBJ2-7, is GAGVSQSPRYKVTKRGQDVALRCDPISGHVSLYWYRQALGQGPEFLTYFNYEAQQDKSGLPNDRFSAERPEGSISTLTIQRTEQRDSAMYRCASSLGTARNRYEQYFGPGTRLTVT.